Sequencing of this TCR beta chain was carried out in a study of T cell repertoires in cytomegalovirus infection. Turning to the study itself: Public signatures in TCR beta pointed to CMV infection and matching HLA type. Study observations and caveats: Public TCR beta family frequency separated CMV-and-HLA carriers, including in an independent cohort. Dominating the ex vivo response were HLA-C-restricted CMV-specific TCR beta clonotypes.

V was cut by 3 bases and J by 1 base, with 17 bases left in between. The CDR3 is made up of 16 amino acids. Looked up from germline, CDR1 is DFQATT and CDR2 is SNEGSKA (reference sequence). This clonotype came up once. The antigen remains unidentified. TCRdb redid the calling of the reads with MiXCR, one entry per CDR3 protein. Found here are 150,000 to 200,000 distinct CDR3 sequences, 28% of them singletons; the top ten hold about 28%. The specimen was PBMCs. The chain recombines TRBV20-1 with TRBJ2-3; TRBD2 might be the D (7 bases). This receptor was obtained from a human donor in good health (CMV status not recorded). Some clones in this sample may be carry-over from other donors' samples. The CDR3 loop is CSASLAGAPGTDTQYF. The CDR3 region has the DNA TGCAGTGCTAGTCTGGCGGGGGCCCCCGGCACAGATACGCAGTATTTT.